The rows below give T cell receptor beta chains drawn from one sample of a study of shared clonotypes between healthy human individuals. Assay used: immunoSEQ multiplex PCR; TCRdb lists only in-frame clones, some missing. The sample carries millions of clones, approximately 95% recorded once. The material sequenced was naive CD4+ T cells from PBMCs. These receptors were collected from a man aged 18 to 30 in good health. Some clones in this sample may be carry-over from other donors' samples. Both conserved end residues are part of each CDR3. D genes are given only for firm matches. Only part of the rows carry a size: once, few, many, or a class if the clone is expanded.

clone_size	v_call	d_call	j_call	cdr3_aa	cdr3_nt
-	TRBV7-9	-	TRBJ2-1	CASSLDASYNEQFF	TGTGCCAGCAGCTTAGACGCTTCCTACAATGAGCAGTTCTTC
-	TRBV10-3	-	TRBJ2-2	CAISESRGTGELFF	TGTGCCATCAGTGAGTCGAGGGGCACCGGGGAGCTGTTTTTT
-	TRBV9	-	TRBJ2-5	CASSSQTDGTQYF	TGTGCCAGCAGCTCCCAGACAGACGGGACCCAGTACTTC
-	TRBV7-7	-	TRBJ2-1	CASSQGGNNEQFF	TGTGCCAGCAGCCAGGGGGGGAACAATGAGCAGTTCTTC
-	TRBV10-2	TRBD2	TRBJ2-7	CASSGTSGTYEQYF	TGCGCCAGCAGTGGGACTAGCGGAACCTACGAGCAGTACTTC
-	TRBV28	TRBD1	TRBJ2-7	CASSSYRTGTGGSEQYF	TGTGCCAGCAGTTCATACAGAACCGGGACAGGGGGCTCCGAGCAGTACTTC
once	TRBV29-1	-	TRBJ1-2	CSVLGPWRTF	TGCAGCGTTCTGGGGCCATGGCGCACCTTC
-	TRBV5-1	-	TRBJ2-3	CASSLGQSEDTQYF	TGCGCCAGCAGCTTAGGACAGTCCGAAGATACGCAGTATTTT
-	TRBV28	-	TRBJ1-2	CASSLSGPYGYTF	TGTGCCAGCAGTTTGAGTGGGCCGTATGGCTACACCTTC
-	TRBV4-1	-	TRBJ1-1	CASSQPTRQAFF	TGCGCCAGCAGCCAACCTACCCGACAAGCTTTCTTT
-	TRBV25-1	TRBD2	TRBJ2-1	CASSGSGRVRDNEQFF	TGTGCCAGCAGTGGTAGCGGGAGGGTGAGGGACAATGAGCAGTTCTTC
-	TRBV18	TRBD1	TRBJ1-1	CASSLPTLASDREKNTEAFF	TGTGCCAGCTCACTGCCGACCCTTGCTTCCGACAGGGAAAAGAACACTGAAGCTTTCTTT
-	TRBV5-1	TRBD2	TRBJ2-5	CASSALAGGRRETQYF	TGCGCCAGCAGCGCCCTAGCGGGAGGGCGCCGGGAGACCCAGTACTTC
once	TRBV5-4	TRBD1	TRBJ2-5	CASSGSLRDRGQETQYF	TGTGCCAGCAGCGGTAGCCTCCGGGACAGGGGGCAAGAGACCCAGTACTTC
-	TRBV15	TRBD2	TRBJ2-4	CATSREVRPSGTKNIQYF	TGTGCCACCAGCAGAGAGGTCAGGCCTAGCGGGACCAAAAACATTCAGTACTTC
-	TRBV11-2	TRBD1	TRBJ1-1	CASSFRPRDRDEAFF	TGTGCCAGCAGCTTTCGGCCTCGGGACAGGGACGAAGCTTTCTTT
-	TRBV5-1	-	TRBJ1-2	CASSLGGGPSYGYTF	TGCGCCAGCAGCTTGGGAGGGGGGCCGAGCTATGGCTACACCTTC
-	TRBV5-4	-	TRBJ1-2	CASSLPWTEVYGYTF	TGTGCCAGCAGCTTGCCCTGGACAGAAGTCTATGGCTACACCTTC
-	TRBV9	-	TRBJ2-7	CASALGGTSSYEQYF	TGTGCCAGCGCCCTTGGAGGGACGAGCTCCTACGAGCAGTACTTC
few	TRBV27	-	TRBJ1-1	CASRPPGNTEAFF	TGTGCCAGCAGGCCTCCAGGGAACACTGAAGCTTTCTTT
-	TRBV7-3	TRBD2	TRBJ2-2	CASSLYGRGTGELFF	TGTGCCAGCAGCTTATACGGGAGGGGAACCGGGGAGCTGTTTTTT
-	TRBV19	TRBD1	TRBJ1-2	CASQSPPGTGDSYGYTF	TGTGCCAGTCAGTCGCCTCCCGGGACAGGGGACTCCTATGGCTACACCTTC
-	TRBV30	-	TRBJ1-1	CAWSVLDLVIDTEAFF	TGTGCCTGGAGTGTACTGGACCTCGTTATAGACACTGAAGCTTTCTTT
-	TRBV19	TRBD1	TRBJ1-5	CASSITGTGSASRPQHF	TGTGCCAGTAGTATAACAGGGACAGGATCCGCCTCAAGGCCCCAGCATTTT
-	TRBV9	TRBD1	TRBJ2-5	CASSVDGQGKETQYF	TGTGCCAGCAGCGTAGACGGACAGGGGAAAGAGACCCAGTACTTC
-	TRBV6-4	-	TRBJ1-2	CASSDSFRTAGGYTF	TGTGCCAGCAGTGACTCCTTTAGGACAGCTGGGGGCTACACCTTC
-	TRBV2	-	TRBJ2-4	CASKDSSFIQYF	TGTGCCAGCAAGGACTCATCATTCATTCAGTACTTC
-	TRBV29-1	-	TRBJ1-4	CSAADSANEKLFF	TGCAGCGCCGCGGATAGCGCTAATGAAAAACTGTTTTTT
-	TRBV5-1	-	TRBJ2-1	CASSPWGTVGEQFF	TGCGCCAGCAGCCCATGGGGGACTGTAGGTGAGCAGTTCTTC
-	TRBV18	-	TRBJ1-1	CASSPFVKNTEAFF	TGTGCCAGCTCACCATTTGTCAAGAACACTGAAGCTTTCTTT
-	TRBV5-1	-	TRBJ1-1	CASSLEGLKNTEAFF	TGCGCCAGCAGCTTGGAGGGACTGAAGAACACTGAAGCTTTCTTT